The TCR beta chain described here comes from a study of CD8 T cells in ankylosing spondylitis (dated by TCRdb to the late 2010s). Broadly, across the study: To find TCR variants linked to disease, the study profiled T cell receptor beta repertoires in ankylosing spondylitis patients and healthy donors. The full study cohort was made up of 25 ankylosing spondylitis patients and 108 healthy donors. Peripheral blood was sampled, and synovial fluid was additionally collected from ankylosing spondylitis patients. Paper-wide results and their limitations: A TCR beta motif made up of several highly homologous amino acid variants appeared to be characteristic of blood from ankylosing spondylitis patients. The disease-linked clones showed a CD8+ phenotype and occurred at relatively low frequencies in peripheral blood. Some motif variants were previously reported in synovial fluid and blood of reactive arthritis patients, suggesting common disease-initiation mechanisms. The disease-linked clones were reported to be significantly enriched in matched synovial fluid samples from ankylosing spondylitis patients.

The sample was run on an Illumina HiSeq 2500. Quantitative 5'-RACE with molecular barcodes was the method used to prepare the TCR beta libraries. The study's processing was this. A new computational method based on a probabilistic model of VDJ rearrangement was used to identify disease-linked TCR variants. TCRdb reprocessing: public reads trimmed at Q25 with fastp, clones called with MiXCR, in-frame beta chains kept. Records with the same CDR3 protein are collapsed into one entry carrying the most frequent genes and DNA. The V and J calls follow TCRdb's processing rather than the paper's. A total of around 540,000 distinct CDR3 sequences appear in this sample, 10% to 15% of them only once. 6.5% to 7% of the sample comes from the top ten. This clonotype was counted only a few times. The target of this receptor is not known. Base qualities are missing; no much larger clone stands one base away. V is clipped by 6 bases and J by 9 bases, and the sequence between their germline boundaries is 16 bases long. The CDR3 contains 13 residues, cysteine and phenylalanine counted. Only CDR3 DNA remains: 39 bases, in frame from the first base. CDR1 and CDR2 are drawn from the germline V gene: MNHEY, SVGEGT.

Sequenced: blood, either unsorted or a sorted T cell fraction (not recorded which). The chain was built from TRBV6-2 or TRBV6-3 and TRBJ2-3; TRBD1 could be the D gene, as 5 bases match. This TCR was sampled from a male donor with ankylosing spondylitis. The DNA sequence is given as TGTGCCAGCAGCCAGGGATCCGTCCGGACGCAGTATTTT. This sequence encodes CASSQGSVRTQYF.